The subject of this entry is one TCR beta chain. Assay: immunoSEQ multiplex PCR; the TCRdb copy retains only in-frame clones and omits some. In the table there are over 35,000 clones, 70% to 85% of which are singletons. The data derive from a study of STAT5B mutations in CD4+ large granular lymphocyte leukemia. Germline V gene lookup returns CDR1 SEHNR and CDR2 FQNEAQ (reference sequence). V was pared by 4 bases and J by 4 bases, with 13 bases of the junction left unmatched. The CDR3 consists of 18 residues. The sample comprised CD4+ T cells from blood buffy coats. The chain carries TRBV7-9 and TRBJ2-6; 7 bases line up with TRBD1. This clonotype was obtained from a human donor in good health. CDR3 DNA sequence: TGTGCCAGCAGCTATAATGAGTACAGGGGTTCGGGGGCCAACGTCCTGACTTTC. This translates into CASSYNEYRGSGANVLTF.